Below, 10 T cell receptor beta chains from the same sample are listed, as sequenced in a study of pediatric ulcerative colitis. Produced via immunoSEQ multiplex PCR; TCRdb's table is partial and in-frame only. The table records about 22,000 clones, about 65% of them present only once. One to two pinch biopsies were taken from the rectum during colonoscopy. The sequencing input was gut tissue. The source is a boy aged 5 to 17 with severe ulcerative colitis.

The chain has TRBV5-4 and TRBJ1-2; 8 nucleotides agree with TRBD1. Germline trimming cut 4 bases from V and 1 base from J; bases unmatched to any gene: 9. There are 16 residues in the CDR3. Germline V gene data show CDR1 as SGHNT and CDR2 as YYREEE (reference sequence). The CDR3 region has the DNA TGTGCCAGCAGCCCCGAGACAGGGGCGAATAACTATGGCTACACCTTC. Encoded protein: CASSPETGANNYGYTF.

The gene calls are TRBV28 and TRBJ1-5; D gene unclear. Germline V gene data show CDR1 as MDHEN and CDR2 as SYDVKM. The length of the CDR3 is 13 residues. V dropped 2 bases and J dropped 5 bases, with 7 bases sitting between them. The CDR3 DNA reads as TGTGCCAGCAGTTTAACAGAGCATCAGCCCCAGCATTTT. Protein: CASSLTEHQPQHF.

This rearrangement joins TRBV6-1 to TRBJ2-7; D is possibly TRBD1 or TRBD2 (6 bases each). Looked up from germline, CDR1 is MNHNS and CDR2 is SASEGT. Trimming pared 3 bases from V and 7 bases from J, leaving 13 bases between. The CDR3 contains 13 residues. CDR3 in DNA: TGTGCCAGCAGTGATTCGGGGGCTTGGGAGCAGTACTTC. It encodes CASSDSGAWEQYF.

The chain recombines TRBV7-3 with TRBJ2-1, with D hard to call. CDR1 SGHTA and CDR2 FQGTGA come from the germline V gene. This CDR3 contains 12 residues. V dropped 4 bases and J dropped 9 bases, with 10 bases sitting between them. CDR3 residues: CASSSHVGEQFF. The CDR3 nucleotides are TGTGCCAGCAGCTCCCACGTGGGTGAGCAGTTCTTC.

The chain is built from TRBV30 and TRBJ1-2, with D hard to call. Germline V gene lookup returns CDR1 GTSNPN and CDR2 SVGIG (reference sequence). Deletions cut 2 bases from V and 0 bases from J, with 4 bases between. The CDR3 runs 12 residues. CDR3 amino acids: CAWSTSNYGYTF. The CDR3 DNA reads as TGTGCCTGGAGTACCTCTAACTATGGCTACACCTTC.

Concerning this clone: Other DNA sequences in the sample encode the same CDR3. This chain links TRBV6-5 with TRBJ1-1; no firm D call. The CDR3 contains 16 residues. The V gene's germline CDR1 is MNHEY and CDR2 SVGAGI. Trimming removed 0 bases from V and 0 bases from J, with 11 bases in between. The CDR3 sequence: CASSYSNSKMNTEAFF. CDR3 DNA: TGTGCCAGCAGTTACTCGAACAGTAAAATGAACACTGAAGCTTTCTTT.

On this clone itself: One junction end disagrees with the germline gene, perhaps due to a read error. This rearrangement joins TRBV7-9 to TRBJ2-7, with 8 bases aligning to TRBD1. CDR3 length equals 12 residues. Per germline, CDR1 SEHNR and CDR2 FQNEAQ (reference sequence). The CDR3 DNA is TGTGCCAGCAGTTTAGACAGGGGCGAGCAGTACTTC. This translates into CASSLDRGEQYF.

The V call is TRBV25-1, the J call TRBJ1-1; D unresolved. Trimming pared 0 bases from V and 1 base from J, leaving 3 bases between. The CDR3 spans 13 residues. CDR1 is MGHDK and CDR2 is SYGVNS in the germline V gene. The CDR3: CASSEYRNTEAFF. For the CDR3, the DNA is TGTGCCAGCAGTGAATATCGGAACACTGAAGCTTTCTTT.

V is TRBV2 and J is TRBJ2-2; TRBD2 aligns across 11 bases. J lost 4 bases, V lost 7 bases, and 2 bases had no gene match. CDR3 length equals 14 residues. CDR1 and CDR2 (germline): SNHLY, FYNNEI. The CDR3 coding sequence is TGTGCCAGCATAGCGGGGGGGCTCACCGGGGAGCTGTTTTTT. Protein sequence: CASIAGGLTGELFF. The whole variable domain, filled in from reference TRBV2 and TRBJ2-2, reads EPEVTQTPSHQVTQMGQEVILRCVPISNHLYFYWYRQILGQKVEFLVSFYNNEISEKSEIFDDQFSVERPDGSNFTLKIRSTKLEDSAMYFCASIAGGLTGELFFGEGSRLTVL.

The chain joins TRBV11-2 to TRBJ1-1; perhaps TRBD1 as D (5 bases). The V gene's germline CDR1 is SGHAT and CDR2 FQNNGV. V lost 5 bases, J lost 10 bases, and 20 bases lay in between. The CDR3 totals 14 residues. The CDR3 coding sequence is TGTGCCAGCAGCCGAGAGGGGATCGGCGGGGGAGCTTTCTTT. Protein product: CASSREGIGGGAFF.